The 20 T cell receptor beta chains in this list originate from one sample, sequenced in a study of blood T cell repertoires in COVID-19 (dated by TCRdb to about 2020). Receptors were amplified or captured by the immunoSEQ multiplex PCR assay. TCRdb limited this immuneACCESS table to in-frame rearrangements with V and J called. A share of clones is missing; checked studies link under half to unresolved V genes, and the rest is unexplained. The sample yields around 190,000 clones; around 84% were counted once. Almost 5% of the sample lies in the top ten. The sequencing sample was made of peripheral blood. The source of these receptors is a woman aged 80 or older with acute or convalescent COVID-19.

This chain connects TRBV9 to TRBJ2-7, with 9 bases aligning to TRBD2. J was trimmed by 4 bases and V by 3 bases; bases with no gene match: 11. Germline loops: CDR1 SGDLS, CDR2 YYNGEE. The CDR3 runs to 16 residues. Written as DNA, the CDR3 is TGTGCCAGCAGCGAATCCGGCCTAGCGGGGATGTACGAGCAGTACTTC. It translates to CASSESGLAGMYEQYF. The full variable domain, in which reference TRBV9 and TRBJ2-7 provide the parts outside the CDR3, is DSGVTQTPKHLITATGQRVTLRCSPRSGDLSVYWYQQSLDQGLQFLIQYYNGEERAKGNILERFSAQQFPDLHSELNLSSLELGDSALYFCASSESGLAGMYEQYFGPGTRLTVT.

The V and J genes are TRBV28 and TRBJ1-2; 8 nucleotides match TRBD1. Trimming at V came to 6 bases and at J to 3 bases, leaving 9 bases not matched to a gene. This CDR3 contains 15 residues. The germline V gene encodes CDR1 MDHEN and CDR2 SYDVKM. CDR3 protein: CASSLRQGPYYGYTF. Here the CDR3 DNA reads TGTGCCAGCAGCCTCAGACAGGGGCCTTACTATGGCTACACCTTC.

The rearrangement joins TRBV7-3 to TRBJ2-1; D unresolved. The V end lost 0 bases, the J end lost 1 base, and 7 bases lay between the germline ends. Germline lookup yields CDR1 SGHTA and CDR2 FQGTGA. The CDR3 has 15 amino acids. CDR3 residues: CASSLTGWSYNEQFF. Written as DNA, the CDR3 is TGTGCCAGCAGCTTAACCGGGTGGTCCTACAATGAGCAGTTCTTC.

The rearrangement links TRBV24-1 to TRBJ2-5, with D possibly matching TRBD1 (8 bases). Germline CDR1 reads KGHDR; CDR2 reads SFDVKD. Trimming removed 2 bases from V and 1 base from J, with 16 bases in between. The CDR3 runs 17 residues. Here the CDR3 reads CATSDSMDREGQETQYF. The CDR3 coding sequence is TGTGCCACCAGTGATTCGATGGACAGGGAGGGCCAAGAGACCCAGTACTTC.

A few counts support this clone. V gene TRBV10-3 combines with J gene TRBJ2-7; 9 bases are a match to TRBD2. CDR3 length: 14 amino acids. The trim removed 3 bases at V and 3 bases at J, leaving 3 bases unmatched. Germline V lookup: CDR1 ENHRY, CDR2 SYGVKD. The CDR3 nucleotides are TGTGCCATCAGTGATAGGCGGGAGGGCTACGAGCAGTACTTC. It codes for CAISDRREGYEQYF.

The gene calls are TRBV30 and TRBJ2-3, with TRBD2 as a possible D gene (5 bases). The CDR3 sequence is 11 residues long. Germline V gene lookup returns CDR1 GTSNPN and CDR2 SVGIG (reference sequence). V lost 3 bases, J lost 6 bases, and 7 bases lay in between. The chain's CDR3 is CAWRVADTQYF. CDR3 nucleotide sequence: TGTGCCTGGAGGGTAGCGGATACGCAGTATTTT.

The chain joins TRBV5-6 to TRBJ1-4; D ambiguous. The CDR3 length is 14 residues. CDR1 and CDR2 from the germline V gene are SGHDT and YYEEEE. The germline V and J ends were trimmed by 0 bases and 3 bases, with 6 bases remaining between them. The CDR3 DNA sequence: TGTGCCAGCAGCTTGGGGGGAGCTAATGAAAAACTGTTTTTT. Translated: CASSLGGANEKLFF.

This clone appeared once. The rearrangement joins TRBV9 to TRBJ1-6, with 8 bases matching TRBD1. Unmatched junction bases numbered 10, after V lost 4 bases and J lost 7 bases. Germline V gene sequence: CDR1 SGDLS, CDR2 YYNGEE. The CDR3 covers 16 residues. The CDR3 region has the DNA TGTGCCAGCAGCCTACTCGGGACAGGAACAAATTCACCCCTCCACTTT. Amino acids: CASSLLGTGTNSPLHF.

V gene TRBV29-1 combines with J gene TRBJ2-1; TRBD1 matches 8 bases. The germline V gene has CDR1 SQVTM and CDR2 ANQGSEA. V gave up 1 base and J gave up 5 bases; unmatched junction bases: 4. The CDR3 extends over 14 amino acids. The CDR3: CSVEGRGRNNEQFF. Written as DNA, the CDR3 is TGCAGCGTTGAAGGCAGGGGGCGAAACAATGAGCAGTTCTTC.

The chain uses TRBV5-1 and TRBJ1-4, with D possibly being TRBD1 (6 bases). The CDR3 spans 14 residues. Germline V gene data show CDR1 as SGHRS and CDR2 as YFSETQ. Trimming removed 4 bases from V and 7 bases from J, with 14 bases in between. CDR3 amino acids: CASSPQGLGEKLFF. The CDR3 DNA reads as TGCGCCAGCAGCCCACAGGGTTTAGGTGAAAAACTGTTTTTT.

The J gene is TRBJ1-6, the V gene TRBV28; tentative D call: TRBD1 (6 bases). Germline V gene lookup returns CDR1 MDHEN and CDR2 SYDVKM. The ends were cut back, 10 bases at V and 7 bases at J, with 14 bases in the middle. The CDR3 covers 13 residues. The CDR3 DNA follows: TGTGCCACCGAAGGGGGGGGCAATTCACCCCTCCACTTT. It is translated as CATEGGGNSPLHF.

V gene TRBV2 combines with J gene TRBJ2-3; D is unclear. The CDR3 has 14 amino acids. Trimming shortened V by 4 bases and J by 3 bases, and 11 bases separated the two germline ends. CDR1 is SNHLY and CDR2 is FYNNEI in the germline V gene. CDR3 DNA: TGTGCCAGCAGTGCCCAAACTTTAACAGATACGCAGTATTTT. Amino acid sequence: CASSAQTLTDTQYF.

The chain recombines TRBV5-1 with TRBJ2-2; D is ambiguous. The CDR3 totals 13 residues. Germline loops: CDR1 SGHRS, CDR2 YFSETQ. V shed 1 base and J shed 6 bases, with 7 bases lying between them. The CDR3 region is CASSLIAPGELFF. The CDR3 DNA is TGCGCCAGCAGCTTGATAGCACCCGGGGAGCTGTTTTTT.

This chain uses TRBV7-8 with TRBJ2-6; the match to TRBD2 covers 13 bases. The CDR3 covers 17 residues. The V segment lost 5 bases and the J segment 0 bases; nucleotides outside the gene matches: 1. Germline assignment: CDR1 SGHVS and CDR2 FQNEAQ. The CDR3 region is CASSRTSGSSGANVLTF. The CDR3 DNA reads as TGTGCCAGCAGCCGGACTAGCGGGAGCTCTGGGGCCAACGTCCTGACTTTC.

This clone turned up a few times. The gene calls are TRBV7-2 and TRBJ2-2; D is uncertain. Looked up from germline, CDR1 is SGHTA and CDR2 is FQGNSA. V was pared by 3 bases and J by 8 bases, with 7 bases between. CDR3 size: 12 residues. This CDR3 reads CASSLRFGELFF. CDR3 bases: TGTGCCAGCAGCTTGAGGTTTGGGGAGCTGTTTTTT.

The gene calls are TRBV3-1 (or the pseudogene TRBV3-2) and TRBJ2-1, with D perhaps matching TRBD2 (5 bases). V lost 5 bases, J lost 7 bases, and 21 bases lay in between. CDR3 length: 16 residues. From germline, CDR1 is LGHDT and CDR2 YNNKEL (reference sequence). The DNA for the CDR3 is TGTGCCAGCAGCTCGTCGACGACACTCGGGATTAATGAGCAGTTCTTC. Its translation: CASSSSTTLGINEQFF.

This clone was observed once. The rearrangement uses TRBV7-9 and TRBJ1-6, with TRBD1 matching over 7 bases. CDR3 length: 15 amino acids. The germline V gene encodes CDR1 SEHNR and CDR2 FQNEAQ (reference sequence). V was pared by 0 bases and J by 9 bases, with 5 bases of the junction left unmatched. CDR3 region: CASSLAGTDSSPLHF. CDR3 sequence (DNA): TGTGCCAGCAGCTTAGCCGGGACAGACAGTTCACCCCTCCACTTT. The full variable domain, completed using reference TRBV7-9 and TRBJ1-6, is DTGVSQNPRHKITKRGQNVTFRCDPISEHNRLYWYRQTLGQGPEFLTYFQNEAQLEKSRLLSDRFSAERPKGSFSTLEIQRTEQGDSAMYLCASSLAGTDSSPLHFGNGTRLTVT.

V usage is TRBV5-1 and J usage is TRBJ1-1; possible D gene TRBD1, 5 bases. The V end was cut by 0 bases, the J end by 0 bases, with 12 bases between. The CDR3 length is 16 residues. Germline loops: CDR1 SGHRS, CDR2 YFSETQ. CDR3 amino acids: CASSLAVAGLNTEAFF. The CDR3 nucleotides read TGCGCCAGCAGCTTGGCCGTGGCAGGGTTGAACACTGAAGCTTTCTTT.

This rearrangement joins TRBV6-5 to TRBJ2-1; 9 bases match TRBD1. From germline, CDR1 is MNHEY and CDR2 SVGAGI. There are 13 residues in the CDR3. V was clipped by 6 bases and J by 8 bases; unmatched bases: 5. CDR3 nucleotide sequence: TGTGCCAGCAGGGGGACAGGGACCCATGAGCAGTTCTTC. This encodes CASRGTGTHEQFF.

The chain couples TRBV27 to TRBJ1-3; 7 bases are shared with TRBD1. Germline lookup yields CDR1 MNHEY and CDR2 SMNVEV (reference sequence). The length of the CDR3 is 16 residues. Trimming cost V 5 bases and J 2 bases; bases outside gene matches: 9. In DNA form, the CDR3 reads TGTGCCAGCAGTCCCGGGACAGCCTTTCCTGGAAACACCATATATTTT. Translation gives CASSPGTAFPGNTIYF.